These T cell receptor beta chains were read from a single sample in a study of siplizumab effects on memory and regulatory T cells. The repertoire was sequenced with immunoSEQ multiplex PCR; TCRdb's copy has only in-frame clones and lacks some. The data contain more than 75,000 clones, roughly 96% of them seen just once; the ten biggest clones take up 0.03% to 0.035%. Input material: naive CD4+ T cells sorted from blood. The receptors were sampled from a human donor in good health. Each CDR3 is given without its conserved first and last residue. The order of the fields is J gene, V gene, D gene, clone size, CDR3 protein. D genes are given only for firm matches. Part of the rows lack a size; the others show once, few, many or a class for expanded clones.

J gene: TRBJ1-6
V gene: TRBV5-1
D gene: NA
clone size: NA
CDR3 protein: ASSFRTALNSPLH

J gene: TRBJ1-6
V gene: TRBV9
D gene: TRBD1
clone size: NA
CDR3 protein: ASSVEETGRAPLH

J gene: TRBJ1-4
V gene: TRBV6-4
D gene: NA
clone size: NA
CDR3 protein: ASSDTGRREKLF

J gene: TRBJ2-3
V gene: TRBV4-1
D gene: NA
clone size: NA
CDR3 protein: ASSQDSRVGYTDTQY

J gene: TRBJ2-5
V gene: TRBV9
D gene: TRBD1
clone size: once
CDR3 protein: ASSAQGASETQY

J gene: TRBJ1-2
V gene: TRBV5-1
D gene: NA
clone size: once
CDR3 protein: ASSLDTSEVGYT

J gene: TRBJ2-3
V gene: TRBV7-9
D gene: NA
clone size: NA
CDR3 protein: ASSLGADTDTQY

J gene: TRBJ1-4
V gene: TRBV5-1
D gene: TRBD1
clone size: NA
CDR3 protein: ASSGTGGREKLF

J gene: TRBJ2-7
V gene: TRBV10-3
D gene: NA
clone size: once
CDR3 protein: AITPGASSEQY

J gene: TRBJ2-3
V gene: TRBV7-2
D gene: NA
clone size: NA
CDR3 protein: ASSLAGSTDTQY

J gene: TRBJ1-4
V gene: TRBV28
D gene: NA
clone size: NA
CDR3 protein: ASSLFGQGGNEKLF

J gene: TRBJ2-3
V gene: TRBV6-4
D gene: TRBD2
clone size: NA
CDR3 protein: ASSTGTSGVTGADTQY

J gene: TRBJ2-5
V gene: TRBV7-7
D gene: NA
clone size: NA
CDR3 protein: ASSFRGGETQY

J gene: TRBJ2-3
V gene: TRBV18
D gene: NA
clone size: NA
CDR3 protein: ASSPSRISLSFSTDTQY

J gene: TRBJ2-5
V gene: TRBV5-5
D gene: TRBD2
clone size: NA
CDR3 protein: ASSLGLAGGFTFQETQY

J gene: TRBJ2-5
V gene: TRBV5-1
D gene: NA
clone size: NA
CDR3 protein: ASSRSRAETQY

J gene: TRBJ2-2
V gene: TRBV19
D gene: NA
clone size: NA
CDR3 protein: ASSRPPTGELF

J gene: TRBJ1-2
V gene: TRBV6-1
D gene: NA
clone size: NA
CDR3 protein: ASSPNPGPGYT

J gene: TRBJ2-1
V gene: TRBV9
D gene: NA
clone size: NA
CDR3 protein: ASSVQGHNEQF

J gene: TRBJ2-6
V gene: TRBV7-8
D gene: TRBD1
clone size: NA
CDR3 protein: ASSQDRLPKVLT

J gene: TRBJ2-1
V gene: TRBV6-5
D gene: TRBD2
clone size: few
CDR3 protein: ASSLRLAGDNEQF

J gene: TRBJ1-2
V gene: TRBV19
D gene: NA
clone size: NA
CDR3 protein: ASSSQDYYGYT

J gene: TRBJ1-5
V gene: TRBV7-7
D gene: TRBD1
clone size: NA
CDR3 protein: ASSRDRGPGQPQH

J gene: TRBJ2-3
V gene: TRBV11-2
D gene: NA
clone size: NA
CDR3 protein: ASSLDQTRDTQY

J gene: TRBJ1-2
V gene: TRBV15
D gene: NA
clone size: NA
CDR3 protein: ATSRFTENYGYT

J gene: TRBJ1-4
V gene: TRBV7-2
D gene: TRBD1
clone size: NA
CDR3 protein: ASSLAGTANVGNEKLF

J gene: TRBJ1-1
V gene: TRBV19
D gene: NA
clone size: once
CDR3 protein: ASSNGDFYTEAF

J gene: TRBJ2-2
V gene: TRBV7-9
D gene: NA
clone size: NA
CDR3 protein: ASSLLNTGELF

J gene: TRBJ1-4
V gene: TRBV10-3
D gene: TRBD1
clone size: NA
CDR3 protein: AISEGGQGTTNEKLF